The 6 T cell receptor beta chains listed next were all sequenced from one sample in a study of beta chain features in type 1 diabetes. The study reverse transcribed the entire isolated RNA, so it sequenced expressed TCRB transcripts. Data came from immunoSEQ multiplex PCR; TCRdb stores just in-frame clones and leaves some out. The sample lists over 500,000 clones, roughly 15% occurring once. The sequencing sample was made of naive CD4+ T cells from blood. These receptors were collected from a man aged 18 to 29 in good health.

The V gene is TRBV9, the J gene TRBJ1-2; tentatively, D is TRBD1 (6 bases). This CDR3 contains 16 residues. From germline, CDR1 is SGDLS and CDR2 YYNGEE. V dropped 0 bases and J dropped 4 bases, with 16 bases sitting between them. The CDR3, as DNA: TGTGCCAGCAGCGTAGGCTTTGGGGGCTTGGCCTATGGCTACACCTTC. Its protein product is CASSVGFGGLAYGYTF.

The genes are TRBV4-2 and TRBJ1-2; D gene ambiguous. Germline CDR1 LGHNA, CDR2 YNFKEQ. V lost 0 bases and J lost 3, with 8 bases in between. The CDR3 extends over 14 amino acids. The CDR3 bases are TGTGCCAGCAGCCAAGATCTGGGTTACTATGGCTACACCTTC. Protein sequence: CASSQDLGYYGYTF.

This clone was recorded a few times. The chain links TRBV6-4 to TRBJ2-1; 7 bases map to TRBD2. The junction had 11 bases not matched to a gene; V was cut back by 6 bases and J by 0 bases. Germline values: CDR1 MRHNA, CDR2 SNTAGT. The CDR3 length is 17 residues. Written as DNA, the CDR3 is TGTGCCAGCAGCAGAAAGAGCGGGGCAGTCTCCTACAATGAGCAGTTCTTC. Protein product: CASSRKSGAVSYNEQFF.

The chain employs TRBV9 and TRBJ2-7; D not resolved. V was clipped by 0 bases and J by 6 bases, with 4 bases between them. This CDR3 is built from 11 residues. Germline V gene sequence: CDR1 SGDLS, CDR2 YYNGEE. DNA of the CDR3: TGTGCCAGCAGCGTAGAGGCCGAGCAGTACTTC. As protein: CASSVEAEQYF. The full variable domain, with the rest looked up from reference TRBV9 and TRBJ2-7, is DSGVTQTPKHLITATGQRVTLRCSPRSGDLSVYWYQQSLDQGLQFLIQYYNGEERAKGNILERFSAQQFPDLHSELNLSSLELGDSALYFCASSVEAEQYFGPGTRLTVT.

This clone has more than one count but fewer than ten. The chain is built from TRBV9 and TRBJ2-1, with no clear D. The CDR3 totals 13 residues. The V gene lost 0 bases and the J gene lost 12 bases, with 13 bases spanning the gap. Germline CDR1 reads SGDLS; CDR2 reads YYNGEE. The CDR3 DNA reads TGTGCCAGCAGCGTAGTTGAAAGTACTTGGCAGTTCTTC. Translating it yields CASSVVESTWQFF.

The chain couples TRBV28 to TRBJ2-7, with 9 bases that match TRBD1. With 8 bases clipped from V and 3 bases from J, the junction kept 11 bases outside the gene matches. Germline loops: CDR1 MDHEN, CDR2 SYDVKM. This CDR3 is 15 amino acids long. The CDR3 reads CASGGSGTGLYEQYF. CDR3 in DNA: TGTGCCAGCGGGGGGTCCGGGACAGGGCTCTACGAGCAGTACTTC.